This is a list of T cell receptor beta chains from one sample in a study of early T cells in non-severe SARS-CoV-2 infection. MiXCR, applied by TCRdb to the 5' RACE reads, yields one record per CDR3 protein. The repertoire consists of about 66,000 distinct CDR3 sequences, with 18% occurring once and the leading ten covering about 8.8%. Sequenced here: whole blood, sampled at baseline. These receptors were obtained from an adult who was a healthcare worker with PCR-confirmed SARS-CoV-2 infection or an uninfected control (not recorded which). Both conserved end residues are part of each CDR3. A D gene is named only where the DNA matches it firmly. Size values are once, few and many counts, or a class for expanded clones, and some rows have none.

>TRBJ2-1|TRBV6-2/TRBV6-3|TRBD2|few
TGTGCCAGCAGTTACTTAGTAGCGGGATACGCCTACAATGAGCAGTTCTTC
CASSYLVAGYAYNEQFF
>TRBJ2-2|TRBV10-1|.|.
TGCGCCACAGGGGGGGCGAACACCGGGGAGCTGTTTTTT
CATGGANTGELFF
>TRBJ2-1|TRBV7-8|TRBD1|few
TGTGCCAGCAGCTCGACAGGGGACGGCTACAATGAGCAGTTCTTC
CASSSTGDGYNEQFF
>TRBJ1-2|TRBV10-2|TRBD1|.
TGCGCCAGCAGTGGGACAGGTCAAAACTATGGCTACACCTTC
CASSGTGQNYGYTF
>TRBJ2-3|TRBV21-1|.|.
TGTGCCAGCAGCGGAGGAAGGGCAGATACGCAGTATTTT
CASSGGRADTQYF
>TRBJ1-1|TRBV5-1|.|few
TGCGCCAGCAGCTTCGGGGGGGACACTGAAGCTTTCTTT
CASSFGGDTEAFF
>TRBJ2-7|TRBV18|TRBD1|.
TGTGCCAGCTCATCGGGACAGGGGAGCTACGAGCAGTACTTC
CASSSGQGSYEQYF
>TRBJ2-5|TRBV7-2|TRBD2|few
TGTGCCAGCAGCCCCCAGACTAGCGGGGGGCCTCAGCAAGAGACCCAGTACTTC
CASSPQTSGGPQQETQYF
>TRBJ2-5|TRBV2|.|.
TGTGCCAGCAGTGAACAGGAGGGGGTTAAAGAGACCCAGTACTTC
CASSEQEGVKETQYF
>TRBJ2-1|TRBV5-5|TRBD1|.
TGTGCCAGCAGCGCGGGACAGGGTATAAGCAATGAGCAGTTCTTC
CASSAGQGISNEQFF
>TRBJ2-7|TRBV11-2|.|few
TGTGCCAGCAGCTCAGTGGTGGGGTATAGCAACGAGCAGTACTTC
CASSSVVGYSNEQYF
>TRBJ1-5|TRBV28|.|.
TGTGCCACCTCACCCGGGAAAGGGCCCAATCAGCCCCAGCATTTT
CATSPGKGPNQPQHF
>TRBJ2-1|TRBV15|.|few
TGTGCCACCAGCAGAGCTCTTACCAGCTCCTACAATGAGCAGTTCTTC
CATSRALTSSYNEQFF
>TRBJ2-6|TRBV18|.|.
TGTGCCAGCTCAATCACAGGCTCTGGGGCCAACGTCCTGACTTTC
CASSITGSGANVLTF
>TRBJ2-1|TRBV29-1|.|.
TGCAGCGATAGGACAGCCGGTGAGCAGTTCTTC
CSDRTAGEQFF
>TRBJ1-2|TRBV23-1|TRBD1|.
TGCGCCAGCAGTCAATATCAGGGGGTGAACTATGGCTACACCTTC
CASSQYQGVNYGYTF
>TRBJ1-2|TRBV29-1|.|many
TGCAGCGTTGGGTTTGGGGCGCGTGGCTACACCTTC
CSVGFGARGYTF
>TRBJ2-3|TRBV15|TRBD1|.
TGTGCCTCCAGCAGGGACGCCGGGACAGGGGGAAATACGCAGTATTTT
CASSRDAGTGGNTQYF
>TRBJ1-6|TRBV7-6|.|few
TGTGCCAGCAGCTTACAGGGGAGTTCACCCCTCCACTTT
CASSLQGSSPLHF
>TRBJ2-7|TRBV4-2|.|.
TGTGCCAGCAGCCAAGATACAGAATCCACCTACGAGCAGTACTTC
CASSQDTESTYEQYF
>TRBJ2-2|TRBV7-9|.|.
TGTGCCAGCAGCCCCGCCAGGACCGGGGAGCTGTTTTTT
CASSPARTGELFF
>TRBJ2-1|TRBV28|.|.
TGTGCCAGCAGTTCCTTGGGCCAACCAAACTCCTACAATGAGCAGTTCTTC
CASSSLGQPNSYNEQFF
>TRBJ1-3|TRBV19|TRBD1|many
TGTGCCACAACGCACGACAGGGTTGGAAACACCATATATTTT
CATTHDRVGNTIYF
>TRBJ2-2|TRBV4-2|TRBD1|.
TGTGCCAGCAGCCAAGATCATGCCGGTCGGCAGGGGGCCGGGGAGCTGTTTTTT
CASSQDHAGRQGAGELFF
>TRBJ2-7|TRBV5-4|TRBD1|many
TGTGCCAGCAGCTTACAGGGGGCCTACGAGCAGTACTTC
CASSLQGAYEQYF
>TRBJ2-2|TRBV29-1|.|few
TGCAGCTCAAGGGAATCCGGAACCGGGGAGCTGTTTTTT
CSSRESGTGELFF
>TRBJ2-3|TRBV24-1|TRBD1|few
TGTGCCACCAGTGATCCGAAACGGGACAGGGGGCTGGGAGATACGCAGTATTTT
CATSDPKRDRGLGDTQYF
>TRBJ2-2|TRBV5-4|.|few
TGTGCCAGCAACAGGGGACTCACCGGGGAGCTGTTTTTT
CASNRGLTGELFF
>TRBJ2-7|TRBV21-1|.|.
TGTGACCGCCCGGGACAGCACCTCTACGAGCAGTACTTC
CDRPGQHLYEQYF
>TRBJ1-2|TRBV4-2|TRBD1|.
TGTGCCAGCAGCCAAATGGGACAGGGGTATGGCTACACCTTC
CASSQMGQGYGYTF
>TRBJ2-7|TRBV9|.|many
TGTGCCAGCAGCGAATCCATAACAGGGTACGAGCAGTACTTC
CASSESITGYEQYF
>TRBJ2-1|TRBV20-1|.|few
TGCAGTGCTAGAGTGTTTGGGGCTGGACCCGGCAATGAGCAGTTCTTC
CSARVFGAGPGNEQFF
>TRBJ1-4|TRBV7-9|.|.
TGTGCCAGCAGCTTAGGCTCCTCCTATGAAAAACTGTTTTTT
CASSLGSSYEKLFF
>TRBJ2-1|TRBV7-6|TRBD1|many
TGTGCCAGCAGCTCGGGCCCAAGGGACAGCTCCTACAATGAGCAGTTCTTC
CASSSGPRDSSYNEQFF
>TRBJ2-3|TRBV7-6|TRBD1|.
TGTGCCAGCAGCCCAAAGGACAGGGTTGACACAGATACGCAGTATTTT
CASSPKDRVDTDTQYF
>TRBJ1-1|TRBV27|.|.
TGTGCCAGCAGGGATCGAGGGAACACTGAAGCTTTCTTT
CASRDRGNTEAFF
>TRBJ1-1|TRBV6-2/TRBV6-3|.|.
TGTGCCAGCAGTTACGAGCGGACTCCCCAGAAAGCTGAAGCTTTCTTT
CASSYERTPQKAEAFF
>TRBJ2-3|TRBV4-2|.|.
TGTGCCAGCAGCCAAGATCGAGGGGGGGCAGATACGCAGTATTTT
CASSQDRGGADTQYF
>TRBJ1-1|TRBV11-2|.|.
TGTGCCAGCAGCTTTGGGGAAATCACTGAAGCTTTCTTT
CASSFGEITEAFF
>TRBJ1-2|TRBV6-2/TRBV6-3|.|few
TGTGCCAGCAGACAGGATAACTATGGCTACACCTTC
CASRQDNYGYTF
>TRBJ1-2|TRBV24-1|.|.
TGTGCCACCAGTGACGGGACACTTGGAGGCTACACCTTC
CATSDGTLGGYTF
>TRBJ2-7|TRBV4-1|TRBD2|.
TGCGCCAGCAGCCTAACCCCCCCGACGGGACTAGCGCAAGCCTACGAGCAGTACTTC
CASSLTPPTGLAQAYEQYF
>TRBJ2-2|TRBV27|TRBD2|few
TGTGCCAGCAGTCCACTAGCGGGGGGGCAATCCGGGGAGCTGTTTTTT
CASSPLAGGQSGELFF
>TRBJ1-1|TRBV3-1|.|medium-sized
TGTGCCAGCAGCCAAGGTCTGGTTGAAGCTTTCTTT
CASSQGLVEAFF
>TRBJ1-1|TRBV3-1|.|.
TGTGCCAGCAGCCAAGAGCTTCGCATTATTGCAATGAACACTGAAGCTTTCTTT
CASSQELRIIAMNTEAFF
>TRBJ1-2|TRBV12-3/TRBV12-4|.|few
TGTGCCAGCAGACAATCCACTGGGTATGGCTACACCTTC
CASRQSTGYGYTF
>TRBJ1-1|TRBV5-4|.|.
TGTGCCAGCAGCTTGGATTGGGGGCAGGGTGAAGCTTTCTTT
CASSLDWGQGEAFF
>TRBJ2-1|TRBV6-1|.|few
TGTGCCAGCACTAGCACAGATGAGCAGTTCTTC
CASTSTDEQFF
>TRBJ2-7|TRBV7-2|.|.
TGTGCCAGCAGCGCCCCGGGGCCCTACGAGCAGTACTTC
CASSAPGPYEQYF
>TRBJ2-3|TRBV24-1|.|few
TGTGCCACCAGTGATTTTAAGTTCACAGATACGCAGTATTTT
CATSDFKFTDTQYF
>TRBJ1-1|TRBV7-9|.|many
TGTGCCAGCAGGAGGGATAACAGGGCCACTGAAGCTTTCTTT
CASRRDNRATEAFF
>TRBJ2-7|TRBV6-1|TRBD2|.
TGTGCCACCAATCCCTCAGCGGGAGGCACCTACGAGCAGTACTTC
CATNPSAGGTYEQYF
>TRBJ2-1|TRBV9|.|.
TGTGCCAGCAGCTCGGGACCATTTAATGAGCAGTTCTTC
CASSSGPFNEQFF
>TRBJ1-1|TRBV2|.|.
TGTGCCAGCAGAAGACCAGACGGGAACACTGAAGCTTTCTTT
CASRRPDGNTEAFF
>TRBJ2-2|TRBV12-3/TRBV12-4|TRBD1|.
TGTGCCAGCAGTTTAGGACAGGGGGTGGCCGGGGAGCTGTTTTTT
CASSLGQGVAGELFF